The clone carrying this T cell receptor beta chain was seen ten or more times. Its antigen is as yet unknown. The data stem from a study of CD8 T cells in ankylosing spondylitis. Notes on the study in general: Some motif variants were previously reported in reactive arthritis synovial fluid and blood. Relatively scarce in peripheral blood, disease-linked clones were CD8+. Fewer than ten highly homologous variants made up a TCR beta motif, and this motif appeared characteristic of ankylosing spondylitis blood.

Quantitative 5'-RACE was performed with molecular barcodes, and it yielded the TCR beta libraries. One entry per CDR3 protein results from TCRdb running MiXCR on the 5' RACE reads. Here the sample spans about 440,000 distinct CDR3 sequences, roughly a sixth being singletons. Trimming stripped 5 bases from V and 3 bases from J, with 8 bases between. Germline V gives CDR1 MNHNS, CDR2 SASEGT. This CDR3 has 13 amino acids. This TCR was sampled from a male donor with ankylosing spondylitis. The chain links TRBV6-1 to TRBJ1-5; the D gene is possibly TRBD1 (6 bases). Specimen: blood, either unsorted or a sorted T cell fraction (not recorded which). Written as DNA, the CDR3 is TGTGCCAGCAGTCGGACAGCCAATCAGCCCCAGCATTTT. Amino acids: CASSRTANQPQHF.